This is a list of T cell receptor beta chains from one sample in a study of T cells in Graves' hyperthyroidism and ophthalmopathy. TCRdb re-called the multiplex PCR reads through MiXCR, storing one row per CDR3 protein. The sample has 690,000 or so distinct CDR3 sequences; approximately 18% are singletons. The sequencing input was blood. These receptors originate from a woman aged 45-65 years with Graves' hyperthyroidism that later progressed to Graves' ophthalmopathy. CDR3s include the opening cysteine and the closing phenylalanine or tryptophan.

>TRBJ2-3|TRBV2
CASSARGRDSTDTQYF
>TRBJ1-2|TRBV6-5
CASSYTRSRGTQANYGYTF
>TRBJ1-5|TRBV6-1
CASSQGWGQGWQPQHF
>TRBJ1-2|TRBV5-6
CASSLAGVTNYGYTF
>TRBJ2-3|TRBV30
CAWNLHGGAVDTQYF
>TRBJ2-7|TRBV12-3/TRBV12-4
CASTVTEGGDEQYF
>TRBJ2-7|TRBV5-6
CASSFWEYEQYF
>TRBJ2-3|TRBV19
CASSIPSGGTTDTQYF
>TRBJ2-1|TRBV20-1
CSARPPLADSSYNEQFF
>TRBJ2-1|TRBV5-4
CASSPGGRVYNEQFF
>TRBJ2-3|TRBV13
CASSITSTDTQYF
>TRBJ2-7|TRBV6-1
CASEAGNYEQYF
>TRBJ1-3|TRBV11-2
CASSLDRLVRSRNTIYF
>TRBJ2-1|TRBV25-1
CASSDPGQGHSYNEQFF
>TRBJ2-4|TRBV11-2
CASSLDLGLAGDIQYF
>TRBJ2-7|TRBV20-1
CSAGGPGLGEQYF
>TRBJ2-3|TRBV14
CASSQGFFQGDTQYF
>TRBJ2-7|TRBV5-1
CASSTGQYSYERYF
>TRBJ1-3|TRBV20-1
CSASAQHTSGNTIYF
>TRBJ1-5|TRBV27
CASSTEAGAVQPQHF
>TRBJ1-1|TRBV19
CASSIRQGAMNTEAFF
>TRBJ2-7|TRBV5-1
CASSFSGGRLHEQYF
>TRBJ1-4|TRBV27
CASSPSQEGSSGKLFF
>TRBJ1-2|TRBV18
CASSPPSGQGAYGYTF
>TRBJ2-2|TRBV5-1
CASSGGLAGATGELFF
>TRBJ2-7|TRBV5-6
CASSGIIEQYF
>TRBJ2-7|TRBV20-1
CSAPGVPAYEQYF
>TRBJ2-3|TRBV11-3
CASSLDPTADTQYF
>TRBJ2-3|TRBV12-3/TRBV12-4
CASSFGTSGDPTDTQYF
>TRBJ1-5|TRBV27
CASTPSGLRNQPQHF
>TRBJ2-6|TRBV15
CATSSITGAGANVLTF
>TRBJ1-3|TRBV2
CASSGALGGNTIYF
>TRBJ2-5|TRBV19
CASSPGQGVRETQYF
>TRBJ2-3|TRBV3-1
CASSQGIGGGTDTQYF
>TRBJ1-5|TRBV4-2
CASSQGGGGGIKPQHF